This T cell receptor beta chain was captured by sequencing in a study of shared clonotypes between healthy human individuals. Free of recent acute infections or vaccinations, the donors were healthy HIV-negative adults. Each subset's genomic DNA was shared equally among a number of immunoSEQ plates. The sequenced material, unsorted PBMC DNA, was run on ten immunoSEQ deep assay plates. In the study's own analysis: With immunoSEQ giving junction-only sequences and no quality scores, filtering differed. Generated by immunoSEQ multiplex PCR, the TCRdb table keeps only in-frame clones and is missing some. V, J and clone size were drawn from that table, and D and trimming were deduced from the DNA. The data contain 400,000 to 550,000 clones, around 79% of them singletons. The sequence came from a woman in her thirties or forties in good health. Some clones in this sample may be carry-over from other donors' samples. The sequenced sample was PBMCs.

CDR3 nucleotides: TGCGCCAGCAGCTTGGCCGGTCTTAGCGGCTACACAGATACGCAGTATTTT. Its protein product is CASSLAGLSGYTDTQYF. V and J are TRBV5-1 and TRBJ2-3; D is possibly TRBD2 (6 bases). The V end lost 0 bases, the J end lost 2 bases, and 16 bases lay between the germline ends. Germline loops: CDR1 SGHRS, CDR2 YFSETQ. This CDR3 comprises 17 residues.